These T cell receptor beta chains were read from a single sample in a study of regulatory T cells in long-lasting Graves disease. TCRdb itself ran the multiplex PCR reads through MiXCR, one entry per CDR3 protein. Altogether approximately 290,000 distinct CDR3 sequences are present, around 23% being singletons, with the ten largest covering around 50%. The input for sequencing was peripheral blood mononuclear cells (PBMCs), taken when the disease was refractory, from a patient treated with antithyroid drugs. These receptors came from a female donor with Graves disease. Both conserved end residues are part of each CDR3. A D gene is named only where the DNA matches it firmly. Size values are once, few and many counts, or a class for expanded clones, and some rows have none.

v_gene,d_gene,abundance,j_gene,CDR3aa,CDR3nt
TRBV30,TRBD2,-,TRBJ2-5,CAWSALAGGPRETQYF,TGTGCCTGGAGTGCCCTAGCGGGAGGGCCGCGGGAGACCCAGTACTTC
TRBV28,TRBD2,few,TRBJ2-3,CASSLGLLAGGTDTQYF,TGTGCCAGCAGTTTAGGGCTTCTAGCGGGGGGCACAGATACGCAGTATTTT
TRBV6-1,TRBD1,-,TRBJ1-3,CASRPGGESSGNTIYF,TGTGCCAGCAGGCCAGGGGGCGAGAGCTCTGGAAACACCATATATTTT
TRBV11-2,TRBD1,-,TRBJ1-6,CASSRTGANSPLHF,TGTGCCAGCAGTCGGACAGGGGCGAATTCACCCCTCCACTTT
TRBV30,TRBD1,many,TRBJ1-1,CAWRGQANTEAFF,TGTGCCTGGAGAGGACAGGCGAACACTGAAGCTTTCTTT
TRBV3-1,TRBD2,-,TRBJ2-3,CASSRLTSGRGTDTQYF,TGTGCCAGCAGCCGCCTCACTAGCGGGAGGGGAACAGATACGCAGTATTTT
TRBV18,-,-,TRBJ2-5,CASSGQSLQETQYF,TGTGCCAGCTCAGGGCAATCCTTGCAAGAGACCCAGTACTTC
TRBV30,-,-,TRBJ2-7,CAWSVVSGGEQYF,TGTGCCTGGAGTGTTGTTAGCGGAGGCGAGCAGTACTTC
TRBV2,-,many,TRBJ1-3,CASSGEGRISGNTIYF,TGTGCCAGCAGTGGCGAAGGGAGGATATCTGGAAACACCATATATTTT
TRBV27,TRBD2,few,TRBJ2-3,CASSSQKLAGGVDTQYF,TGTGCCAGCAGTTCCCAGAAACTAGCGGGAGGAGTAGATACGCAGTATTTT
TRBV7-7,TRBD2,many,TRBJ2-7,CASSPQRESEQYF,TGTGCTAGCAGCCCTCAGCGGGAGTCCGAGCAGTACTTC
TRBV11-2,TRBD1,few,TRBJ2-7,CASSERQGAAYEQYF,TGTGCCAGCAGCGAGAGACAGGGGGCGGCGTACGAGCAGTACTTC
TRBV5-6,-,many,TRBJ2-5,CASSQDLRYQETQYF,TGTGCCAGCAGCCAGGACCTACGGTACCAAGAGACCCAGTACTTC
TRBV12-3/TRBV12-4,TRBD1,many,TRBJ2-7,CASSLRGTGGHEQYF,TGTGCCAGCAGTTTGAGAGGGACAGGGGGCCACGAGCAGTACTTC
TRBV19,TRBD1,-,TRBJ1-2,CASSPQGAPGYGYTF,TGTGCCAGTAGTCCACAGGGGGCGCCGGGCTATGGCTACACCTTC
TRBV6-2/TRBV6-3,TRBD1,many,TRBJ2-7,CASSYSWDRTYEQYF,TGTGCCAGCAGTTATAGTTGGGACAGAACCTACGAGCAGTACTTC
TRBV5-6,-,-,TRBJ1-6,CASSFGFMQGEPGLSSYNSPLHF,TGTGCCAGCAGCTTTGGGTTTATGCAAGGGGAACCCGGCCTAAGCTCCTATAATTCACCCCTCCACTTT
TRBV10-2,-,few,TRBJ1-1,CASSDRVHTEAFF,TGCGCCAGCAGTGATAGGGTCCACACTGAAGCTTTCTTT
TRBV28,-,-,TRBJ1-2,CATWSNYGYTF,TGTGCCACCTGGTCTAACTATGGCTACACCTTC
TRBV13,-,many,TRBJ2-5,CASSSDLDRRHGETQYF,TGTGCCAGCAGCTCTGATCTTGACCGCCGACACGGAGAGACCCAGTACTTC
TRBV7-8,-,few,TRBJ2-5,CASSLAGHLETQYF,TGTGCCAGCAGCTTAGCGGGACATTTGGAGACCCAGTACTTC
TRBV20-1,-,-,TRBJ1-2,CSATGNGYGYTF,TGCAGTGCCACGGGGAATGGCTATGGCTACACCTTC
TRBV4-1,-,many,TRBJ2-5,CASSQAPGGRRETQYF,TGCGCCAGCAGCCAGGCCCCTGGGGGGCGACGGGAGACCCAGTACTTC
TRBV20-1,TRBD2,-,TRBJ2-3,CSANSGSTDTQYF,TGCAGTGCTAATAGCGGGAGCACAGATACGCAGTATTTT
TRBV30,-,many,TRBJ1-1,CAWSEGTGLNTEAFF,TGTGCCTGGAGTGAGGGAACAGGCTTGAACACTGAAGCTTTCTTT
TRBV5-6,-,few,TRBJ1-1,CASSLSAGITEAFF,TGTGCCAGCAGCTTGTCGGCAGGGATTACTGAAGCTTTCTTT
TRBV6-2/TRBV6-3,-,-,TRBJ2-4,CASSEDAGGSTNIQYF,TGTGCCAGCAGTGAAGATGCAGGGGGGTCCACAAACATTCAGTACTTC
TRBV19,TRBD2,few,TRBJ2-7,CASSRRSSGSNYEQYF,TGTGCCAGTTCTAGGAGGAGTAGCGGGAGTAACTACGAGCAGTACTTC
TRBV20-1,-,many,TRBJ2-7,CSASGQTYEQYF,TGCAGTGCTAGTGGACAGACCTACGAGCAGTACTTC
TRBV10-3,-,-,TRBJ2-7,CAIRTGSPYEQYF,TGTGCCATCAGAACAGGGTCTCCCTACGAGCAGTACTTC
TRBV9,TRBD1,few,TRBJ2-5,CASSPQRDRGETQYF,TGTGCCAGCAGCCCGCAAAGGGACAGGGGAGAGACCCAGTACTTC
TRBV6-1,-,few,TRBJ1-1,CASSTNRGGTEAFF,TGTGCCAGCAGTACAAACCGGGGGGGAACTGAAGCTTTCTTT
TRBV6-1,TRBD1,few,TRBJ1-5,CASSPTGGTKPQHF,TGTGCCAGCAGTCCGACAGGGGGCACGAAGCCCCAGCATTTT
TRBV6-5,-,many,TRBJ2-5,CASSSRKSQETQYF,TGTGCCAGCAGTTCGAGGAAGAGTCAAGAGACCCAGTACTTC
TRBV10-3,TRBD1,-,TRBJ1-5,CAIGPGQFNQPQHF,TGTGCCATCGGCCCGGGACAGTTCAATCAGCCCCAGCATTTT
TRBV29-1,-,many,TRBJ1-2,CSVGGPDYTF,TGCAGCGTTGGCGGTCCGGACTACACCTTC
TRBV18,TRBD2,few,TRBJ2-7,CASSPTGLAGVAEQYF,TGTGCCAGCTCACCAACGGGACTAGCGGGAGTCGCCGAGCAGTACTTC
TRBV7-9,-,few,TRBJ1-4,CASSLSTGRTNEKLFF,TGTGCCAGCAGCTTATCTACAGGGCGTACTAATGAAAAACTGTTTTTT
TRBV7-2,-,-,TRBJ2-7,CASSLAASAYEQYF,TGTGCCAGCAGCTTGGCCGCTAGCGCTTACGAGCAGTACTTC
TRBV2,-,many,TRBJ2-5,CASNSFETQYF,TGTGCCAGCAACAGCTTTGAGACCCAGTACTTC
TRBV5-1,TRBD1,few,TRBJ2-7,CASSPGQGSSYEQYF,TGCGCCAGCAGCCCTGGACAGGGGAGCTCCTACGAGCAGTACTTC
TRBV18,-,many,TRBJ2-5,CASSPTNGIQETQYF,TGTGCCAGCTCACCGACGAACGGTATTCAAGAGACCCAGTACTTC
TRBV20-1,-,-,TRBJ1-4,CSRAGEGEKLFF,TGCAGTAGAGCTGGAGAAGGTGAAAAACTGTTTTTT
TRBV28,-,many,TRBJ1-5,CASSAPGYNQPQHF,TGTGCCAGCAGTGCCCCGGGGTACAATCAGCCCCAGCATTTT
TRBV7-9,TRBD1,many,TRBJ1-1,CASSLDRADTEAFF,TGTGCCAGCAGCCTTGACAGGGCCGACACTGAAGCTTTCTTT